Listed below are T cell receptor beta chains from one sample, sequenced in a study of cytomegalovirus exposure and HLA in healthy donors. Sequenced by immunoSEQ multiplex PCR; TCRdb stores in-frame clones only, minus some. The table has over 120,000 clones, 80% to 90% seen once. Material for sequencing was PBMCs. These receptors were collected from a woman between 18 and 30 years old in good health and CMV-seropositive. CDR3s include the opening cysteine and the closing phenylalanine or tryptophan. The order of the fields is V gene, clone size, J gene, D gene, CDR3 protein, CDR3 DNA. D genes are given only for firm matches. Clone size is shown for a subset of rows, as once, few, many or a class of expanded clone.

V gene: TRBV6-6; clone size: -; J gene: TRBJ2-2; D gene: TRBD1; CDR3 protein: CASSGGDRGVGELFF; CDR3 DNA: TGTGCCAGCAGTGGCGGGGACAGGGGCGTCGGGGAGCTGTTTTTT
V gene: TRBV4-1; clone size: -; J gene: TRBJ2-1; D gene: TRBD2; CDR3 protein: CASSPQAGGPHNEQFF; CDR3 DNA: TGCGCCAGCAGCCCCCAGGCGGGGGGGCCTCACAATGAGCAGTTCTTC
V gene: TRBV7-2; clone size: -; J gene: TRBJ1-2; D gene: -; CDR3 protein: CASSFGRLSSRAGYTF; CDR3 DNA: TGTGCCAGCAGCTTTGGGAGGTTGTCCTCTCGGGCTGGCTACACCTTC
V gene: TRBV7-9; clone size: -; J gene: TRBJ2-7; D gene: -; CDR3 protein: CASSFRQASYEQYF; CDR3 DNA: TGTGCCAGCAGCTTTAGGCAGGCCTCCTACGAGCAGTACTTC
V gene: TRBV28; clone size: -; J gene: TRBJ1-5; D gene: -; CDR3 protein: CASSLWGGRSNQPQHF; CDR3 DNA: TGTGCCAGCAGTTTATGGGGGGGACGCTCGAATCAGCCCCAGCATTTT
V gene: TRBV13; clone size: -; J gene: TRBJ1-3; D gene: -; CDR3 protein: CASSPRSSGNTIYF; CDR3 DNA: TGTGCCAGCAGCCCCCGTAGCTCTGGAAACACCATATATTTT
V gene: TRBV30; clone size: -; J gene: TRBJ2-1; D gene: TRBD2; CDR3 protein: CAWSQAGARQFF; CDR3 DNA: TGTGCCTGGAGTCAAGCGGGGGCAAGGCAGTTCTTC
V gene: TRBV11-2; clone size: -; J gene: TRBJ1-1; D gene: -; CDR3 protein: CASSLDRRTEAFF; CDR3 DNA: TGTGCCAGCAGCTTAGACAGGAGGACTGAAGCTTTCTTT
V gene: TRBV5-1; clone size: few; J gene: TRBJ1-6; D gene: TRBD1; CDR3 protein: CASSLTDRESSPLHF; CDR3 DNA: TGCGCCAGCAGTTTAACGGACAGGGAGAGCTCACCCCTCCACTTT
V gene: TRBV7-6; clone size: -; J gene: TRBJ2-7; D gene: TRBD2; CDR3 protein: CASSLSGGDYEQYF; CDR3 DNA: TGTGCCAGCAGCTTAAGCGGGGGGGATTACGAGCAGTACTTC
V gene: TRBV5-1; clone size: -; J gene: TRBJ1-1; D gene: -; CDR3 protein: CASRAGHTEAFF; CDR3 DNA: TGCGCCAGCAGAGCGGGCCACACTGAAGCTTTCTTT
V gene: TRBV4-2; clone size: -; J gene: TRBJ1-4; D gene: TRBD1; CDR3 protein: CASSQDGTARNEKLFF; CDR3 DNA: TGTGCCAGCAGCCAAGATGGGACAGCGCGAAATGAAAAACTGTTTTTT
V gene: TRBV10-2; clone size: -; J gene: TRBJ2-7; D gene: -; CDR3 protein: CASSGGGHSRSSYEQYF; CDR3 DNA: TGCGCCAGCTCCGGCGGGGGCCATTCTAGGAGCTCCTACGAGCAGTACTTC
V gene: TRBV9; clone size: -; J gene: TRBJ1-2; D gene: -; CDR3 protein: CASSPPGRGGYTF; CDR3 DNA: TGTGCCAGCAGCCCCCCCGGCCGGGGTGGCTACACCTTC
V gene: TRBV7-2; clone size: once; J gene: TRBJ2-3; D gene: -; CDR3 protein: CASSLLQLSTDTQYF; CDR3 DNA: TGTGCCAGCAGCTTATTACAGCTCAGCACAGATACGCAGTATTTT
V gene: TRBV9; clone size: -; J gene: TRBJ2-3; D gene: -; CDR3 protein: CASSASPQDTQYF; CDR3 DNA: TGTGCCAGCAGCGCGTCCCCCCAGGATACGCAGTATTTT
V gene: TRBV30; clone size: -; J gene: TRBJ2-1; D gene: -; CDR3 protein: CAWSPLYNEQFF; CDR3 DNA: TGTGCCTGGAGCCCCCTGTACAATGAGCAGTTCTTC
V gene: TRBV9; clone size: once; J gene: TRBJ1-3; D gene: -; CDR3 protein: CASSRTRETGNTIYF; CDR3 DNA: TGTGCCAGCAGCCGGACGAGGGAGACCGGAAACACCATATATTTT
V gene: TRBV11-2; clone size: -; J gene: TRBJ1-6; D gene: -; CDR3 protein: CASSLASSYNSPLHF; CDR3 DNA: TGTGCCAGCAGCTTAGCGAGCTCCTATAATTCACCCCTCCACTTT
V gene: TRBV18; clone size: -; J gene: TRBJ1-2; D gene: -; CDR3 protein: CASSPPPPGGYTF; CDR3 DNA: TGTGCCAGCTCACCACCCCCCCCGGGGGGCTACACCTTC
V gene: TRBV30; clone size: -; J gene: TRBJ1-5; D gene: -; CDR3 protein: CAWSVPVDSNQPQHF; CDR3 DNA: TGTGCCTGGAGTGTACCGGTAGATAGCAATCAGCCCCAGCATTTT
V gene: TRBV2; clone size: -; J gene: TRBJ1-5; D gene: -; CDR3 protein: CASKQGPRGNQPQHF; CDR3 DNA: TGTGCCAGCAAACAGGGCCCACGGGGCAATCAGCCCCAGCATTTT
V gene: TRBV2; clone size: -; J gene: TRBJ1-4; D gene: TRBD1; CDR3 protein: CASSAQGTGSQKLFF; CDR3 DNA: TGTGCCAGCAGTGCACAAGGGACAGGGTCTCAAAAACTGTTTTTT
V gene: TRBV5-6; clone size: -; J gene: TRBJ2-7; D gene: -; CDR3 protein: CASSLAATGEQYF; CDR3 DNA: TGTGCCAGCAGCCTCGCAGCAACGGGCGAGCAGTACTTC
V gene: TRBV6-5; clone size: -; J gene: TRBJ1-2; D gene: -; CDR3 protein: CASSYSRGGNYGYTF; CDR3 DNA: TGTGCCAGCAGTTACTCGAGAGGAGGGAACTATGGCTACACCTTC
V gene: TRBV30; clone size: -; J gene: TRBJ2-7; D gene: -; CDR3 protein: CAWSRDKLGEQYF; CDR3 DNA: TGTGCCTGGAGCCGGGACAAACTGGGGGAGCAGTACTTC
V gene: TRBV18; clone size: -; J gene: TRBJ2-7; D gene: -; CDR3 protein: CASSPAQGLSYEQYF; CDR3 DNA: TGTGCCAGCTCACCCGCACAGGGCCTCTCCTACGAGCAGTACTTC
V gene: TRBV5-8; clone size: -; J gene: TRBJ2-2; D gene: TRBD2; CDR3 protein: CASSPTGGRVTGELFF; CDR3 DNA: TGTGCCAGCAGCCCTACGGGAGGAAGGGTCACCGGGGAGCTGTTTTTT
V gene: TRBV7-2; clone size: -; J gene: TRBJ1-1; D gene: -; CDR3 protein: CASSLQVNTEAFF; CDR3 DNA: TGTGCCAGCAGCTTACAGGTGAACACTGAAGCTTTCTTT